The subject of this entry is one T cell receptor (beta chain). Library construction for TCR beta used iRepertoire HTBI primers and Arm-PCR of CDR3 regions. TCRdb ran MiXCR on the multiplex PCR reads and lists one entry per CDR3 protein. The sample has roughly 500,000 distinct CDR3 sequences; 22% are singletons. The data stem from a study of regulatory T cells in long-lasting Graves disease. Time point of the sample: persistent/refractory GD, antithyroid drugs over 5 years with positive TRAb. Making the TCR library involved RNA that had been extracted from PBMCs. The diagnosis of Graves' disease used American Thyroid Association guidelines. V trimming: 4 bases; J trimming: 2 bases; junction bases outside the gene matches: 6. Germline CDR1 SGHDT, CDR2 YYEEEE. The CDR3 is 16 amino acids.

Sample: peripheral blood mononuclear cells (PBMCs), taken when the disease was refractory, from a patient treated with antithyroid drugs. The gene calls are TRBV5-6 and TRBJ1-5; 10 positions match TRBD1. This receptor was identified in a female donor with Graves disease. CDR3 region: CASSIGTGEGNQPQHF. In DNA form, the CDR3 reads TGTGCCAGCAGCATCGGGACAGGGGAAGGCAATCAGCCCCAGCATTTT.